Listed below are T cell receptor beta chains from one sample, sequenced in a study of T cells in Graves' hyperthyroidism and ophthalmopathy. TCRdb ran MiXCR on the multiplex PCR reads and lists one entry per CDR3 protein. The data hold over 200,000 distinct CDR3 sequences, with roughly 18% observed a single time. The sequenced sample was blood. The receptors originated from a man aged 50-60 years with Graves' hyperthyroidism. Each CDR3 is given with its conserved first and last residue. The order of the fields is clone size, D gene, V gene, J gene, CDR3 protein, CDR3 DNA. The D gene is left open where the match is weak. Not every row has a clone size; where given, it reads once, few, many or a size class.

few	.	TRBV29-1	TRBJ2-5	CSVRDSQETQYF	TGCAGCGTCCGGGACTCCCAAGAGACCCAGTACTTC
many	.	TRBV15	TRBJ2-7	CATSLTGSSYEQYF	TGTGCCACCAGCTTGACGGGGAGCTCCTACGAGCAGTACTTC
many	.	TRBV3-1	TRBJ2-1	CASSQVLASFNEQFF	TGTGCCAGCAGCCAAGTTCTAGCGTCCTTCAATGAGCAGTTCTTC
many	.	TRBV3-1	TRBJ2-2	CASSQVVDGGELFF	TGTGCCAGCAGCCAAGTGGTGGACGGCGGGGAGCTGTTTTTT
many	.	TRBV28	TRBJ2-2	CASSFRFNTGELFF	TGTGCCAGCAGTTTTCGGTTTAACACCGGGGAGCTGTTTTTT
many	TRBD1	TRBV20-1	TRBJ1-5	CSARVRGYQPQHF	TGCAGTGCTAGAGTCAGGGGGTACCAGCCCCAGCATTTT
many	.	TRBV7-2	TRBJ2-3	CASSTVPLAHTQYF	TGTGCCAGCAGCACCGTGCCTCTAGCGCATACGCAGTATTTT
many	TRBD1	TRBV12-3/TRBV12-4	TRBJ2-1	CASSGRDSHLAEQFF	TGTGCCAGCAGTGGCCGGGACAGCCATCTGGCTGAGCAGTTCTTC
many	TRBD2	TRBV20-1	TRBJ2-3	CSPPSGSTDTQYF	TGCAGTCCACCTAGCGGGAGTACGGATACGCAGTATTTT
many	.	TRBV12-3/TRBV12-4	TRBJ2-5	CASSLNTAGTQYF	TGTGCCAGCAGTTTAAATACAGCGGGGACCCAGTACTTC
.	.	TRBV24-1	TRBJ1-1	CATSDWGEPRKAFF	TGTGCCACCAGTGATTGGGGGGAGCCTAGAAAAGCTTTCTTT
few	.	TRBV11-2	TRBJ1-2	CASSSPSGYNGYTF	TGTGCCAGCAGCTCCCCCTCGGGGTATAATGGCTACACCTTC
many	TRBD1	TRBV5-1	TRBJ1-2	CASSRDSILYGYTF	TGCGCCAGCAGCCGGGACAGTATACTCTATGGCTACACCTTC
many	.	TRBV6-1	TRBJ2-7	CASRSWSRDYEQYF	TGTGCCAGCAGGAGCTGGAGCAGGGACTACGAGCAGTACTTC
.	TRBD1	TRBV7-3	TRBJ2-2	CASSSQGATGEPFF	TGTGCCAGCAGCTCTCAGGGGGCCACCGGGGAGCCGTTTTTT
once	TRBD1	TRBV12-3/TRBV12-4	TRBJ2-3	CATSPGQGTDTQYF	TGTGCCACCAGCCCGGGACAGGGCACAGATACGCAGTATTTT
.	.	TRBV20-1	TRBJ2-1	CSAKGGYSGNEQFF	TGCAGTGCTAAAGGGGGGTACTCCGGCAATGAGCAGTTCTTC
many	TRBD1	TRBV6-1	TRBJ1-5	CASSYGQGRQPQHF	TGTGCCAGCAGTTACGGACAGGGTCGTCAGCCCCAGCATTTT
many	.	TRBV24-1	TRBJ2-2	CATSVSGKDTGELFF	TGTGCCACCAGTGTATCGGGAAAGGACACCGGGGAGCTGTTTTTT
.	.	TRBV6-1	TRBJ1-1	CASMDKGNTEAFF	TGTGCCAGCATGGATAAGGGGAACACTGAAGCTTTCTTT
many	.	TRBV6-1	TRBJ1-2	CASSTGNYGYTF	TGTGCCAGCAGTACAGGGAACTATGGCTACACCTTC
few	.	TRBV2	TRBJ2-5	CASSPGWGAETQYF	TGTGCCAGCAGTCCAGGGTGGGGGGCTGAGACCCAGTACTTC
many	TRBD1	TRBV3-1	TRBJ2-7	CASSLPGGGSYEQYF	TGTGCCAGCAGCCTACCAGGGGGTGGCTCCTACGAGCAGTACTTC
many	.	TRBV28	TRBJ2-5	CASSSYQETQYF	TGTGCCAGCAGTTCTTACCAAGAGACCCAGTACTTC
many	.	TRBV12-3/TRBV12-4	TRBJ2-1	CASSPPGGLYNEQFF	TGTGCCAGCAGTCCCCCCGGCGGTCTCTACAATGAGCAGTTCTTC
many	.	TRBV11-2	TRBJ2-7	CASSLVTGPSYEQYF	TGTGCCAGCAGCTTAGTGACTGGGCCCTCCTACGAGCAGTACTTC
many	.	TRBV27	TRBJ2-7	CASSSFRDSANYEQYF	TGTGCCAGCAGTTCCTTCCGGGACTCCGCAAACTACGAGCAGTACTTC
.	.	TRBV7-9	TRBJ1-4	CASSPVITNEKLFF	TGTGCCAGCAGCCCCGTTATTACTAATGAAAAACTGTTTTTT
.	TRBD2	TRBV20-1	TRBJ2-2	CSALAGVTGELFF	TGCAGTGCTTTAGCGGGAGTCACCGGGGAGCTGTTTTTT
many	.	TRBV28	TRBJ1-5	CASTPGHRWSYSNQPQHF	TGTGCCAGCACCCCGGGACACCGGTGGTCCTATAGCAATCAGCCCCAGCATTTT
.	TRBD1	TRBV29-1	TRBJ2-6	CSVATGGSGANVLTF	TGCAGCGTTGCGACAGGGGGCTCTGGGGCCAACGTCCTGACTTTC
many	TRBD2	TRBV20-1	TRBJ2-7	CSAPTSGSISYEQYF	TGCAGTGCCCCGACTAGCGGGAGCATCTCCTACGAGCAGTACTTC
many	.	TRBV18	TRBJ2-7	CASSPGGAASSYEQYF	TGTGCCAGCTCACCTGGCGGTGCGGCCAGCTCCTACGAGCAGTACTTC
once	.	TRBV5-1	TRBJ2-2	CASSPGTLANTGELFF	TGCGCCAGCAGCCCCGGTACGCTAGCGAACACCGGGGAGCTGTTTTTT
many	.	TRBV11-2	TRBJ2-1	CASSFVRGPSSYNEQFF	TGTGCCAGCAGCTTCGTGAGGGGTCCTAGCTCCTACAATGAGCAGTTCTTC
many	TRBD1	TRBV18	TRBJ2-7	CASSARTGDYEQYF	TGTGCCAGCTCAGCTCGGACAGGGGACTACGAGCAGTACTTC
many	TRBD2	TRBV6-1	TRBJ2-3	CASSSGGRPDTQYF	TGTGCCAGCAGTTCAGGCGGGAGGCCAGATACGCAGTATTTT
few	TRBD1	TRBV5-4	TRBJ2-3	CASSSTGGDYTQYF	TGTGCCAGCAGCTCCACAGGGGGCGATTATACGCAGTATTTT
few	.	TRBV28	TRBJ1-2	CASSLLSSIYGYTF	TGTGCCAGCAGTCTCCTTAGCAGCATCTATGGCTACACCTTC
many	.	TRBV2	TRBJ2-7	CASNGETYEQYF	TGTGCCAGCAACGGGGAAACCTACGAGCAGTACTTC